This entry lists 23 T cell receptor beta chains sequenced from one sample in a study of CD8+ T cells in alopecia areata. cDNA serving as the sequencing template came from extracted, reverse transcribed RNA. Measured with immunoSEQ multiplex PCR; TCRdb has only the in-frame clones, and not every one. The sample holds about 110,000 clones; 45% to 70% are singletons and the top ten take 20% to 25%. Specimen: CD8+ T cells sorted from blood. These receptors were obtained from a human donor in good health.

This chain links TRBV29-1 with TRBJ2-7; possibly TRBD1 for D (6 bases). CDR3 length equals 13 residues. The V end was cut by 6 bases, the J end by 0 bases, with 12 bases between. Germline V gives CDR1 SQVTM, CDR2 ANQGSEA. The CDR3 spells CSVGQPSSYEQYF. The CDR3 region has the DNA TGCAGCGTAGGACAGCCTAGCTCCTACGAGCAGTACTTC.

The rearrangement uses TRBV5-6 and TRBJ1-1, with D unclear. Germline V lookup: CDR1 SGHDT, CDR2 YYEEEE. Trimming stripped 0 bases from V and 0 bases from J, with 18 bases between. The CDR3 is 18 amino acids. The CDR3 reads CASSLGQIGLVMNTEAFF. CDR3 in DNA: TGTGCCAGCAGCTTGGGGCAGATTGGGTTGGTCATGAACACTGAAGCTTTCTTT.

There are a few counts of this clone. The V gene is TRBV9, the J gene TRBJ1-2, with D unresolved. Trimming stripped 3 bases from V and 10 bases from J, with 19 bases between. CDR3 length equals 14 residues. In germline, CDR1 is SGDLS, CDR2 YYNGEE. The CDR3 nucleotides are TGTGCCAGCAGCGCCTATGAATGGGGAGTGGCCTACACCTTC. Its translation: CASSAYEWGVAYTF.

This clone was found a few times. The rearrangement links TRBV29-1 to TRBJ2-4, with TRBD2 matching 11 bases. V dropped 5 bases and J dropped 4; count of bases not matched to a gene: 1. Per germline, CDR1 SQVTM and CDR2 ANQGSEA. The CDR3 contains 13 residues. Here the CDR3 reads CSVWTSGKNIQYF. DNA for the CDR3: TGCAGCGTTTGGACTAGCGGGAAAAACATTCAGTACTTC.

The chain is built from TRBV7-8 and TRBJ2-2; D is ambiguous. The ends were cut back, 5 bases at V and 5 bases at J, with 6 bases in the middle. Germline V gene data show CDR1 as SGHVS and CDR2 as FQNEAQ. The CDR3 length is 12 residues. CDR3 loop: CASSLMTGELFF. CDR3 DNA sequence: TGTGCCAGCAGCCTAATGACCGGGGAGCTGTTTTTT.

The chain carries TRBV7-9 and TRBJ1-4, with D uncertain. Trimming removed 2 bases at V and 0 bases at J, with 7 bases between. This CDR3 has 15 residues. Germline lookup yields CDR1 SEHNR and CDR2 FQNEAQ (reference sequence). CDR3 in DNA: TGTGCCAGCAGCTTATACGCGACAACTAATGAAAAACTGTTTTTT. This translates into CASSLYATTNEKLFF.

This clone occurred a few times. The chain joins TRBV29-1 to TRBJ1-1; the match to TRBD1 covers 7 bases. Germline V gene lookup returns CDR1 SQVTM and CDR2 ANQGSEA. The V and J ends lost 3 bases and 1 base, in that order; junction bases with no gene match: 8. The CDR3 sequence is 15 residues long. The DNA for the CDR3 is TGCAGCGTTGACGTGCCAGGGGGGCAGAACACTGAAGCTTTCTTT. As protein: CSVDVPGGQNTEAFF.

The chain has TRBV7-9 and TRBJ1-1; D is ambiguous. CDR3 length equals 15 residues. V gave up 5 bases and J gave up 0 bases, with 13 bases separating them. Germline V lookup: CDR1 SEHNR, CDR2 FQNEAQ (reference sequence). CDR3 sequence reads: CASSKPALVNTEAFF. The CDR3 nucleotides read TGTGCCAGCAGCAAGCCCGCCCTGGTGAACACTGAAGCTTTCTTT.

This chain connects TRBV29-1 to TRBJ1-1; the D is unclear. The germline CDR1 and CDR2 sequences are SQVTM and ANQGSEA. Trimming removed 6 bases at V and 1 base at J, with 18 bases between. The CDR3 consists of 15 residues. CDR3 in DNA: TGCAGCGTCACCCCCCCGCGGGTCTCGAACACTGAAGCTTTCTTT. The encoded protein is CSVTPPRVSNTEAFF. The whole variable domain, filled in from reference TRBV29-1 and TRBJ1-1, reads SAVISQKPSRDICQRGTSLTIQCQVDSQVTMMFWYRQQPGQSLTLIATANQGSEATYESGFVIDKFPISRPNLTFSTLTVSNMSPEDSSIYLCSVTPPRVSNTEAFFGQGTRLTVV.

DNA for the CDR3: TGCGCCAGCAGCCAAACCGGGGAGCAGTACTTC. It translates to CASSQTGEQYF. The J gene is TRBJ2-7, the V gene TRBV4-1, with D hard to call. Trimming shortened V by 2 bases and J by 7 bases, and 6 bases separated the two germline ends. Germline CDR1 MGHRA, CDR2 YSYEKL. There are 11 residues in the CDR3.

The CDR3 loop is CASSLYRGTRRETQYF. CDR3 DNA: TGTGCCAGCAGTTTATACAGGGGGACTAGGAGAGAGACCCAGTACTTC. The rearrangement joins TRBV28 to TRBJ2-5, with D perhaps being TRBD1 or TRBD2 (8 bases each). V gave up 1 base and J gave up 4 bases, with 16 bases separating them. Germline V gene data show CDR1 as MDHEN and CDR2 as SYDVKM. The CDR3 contains 16 residues.

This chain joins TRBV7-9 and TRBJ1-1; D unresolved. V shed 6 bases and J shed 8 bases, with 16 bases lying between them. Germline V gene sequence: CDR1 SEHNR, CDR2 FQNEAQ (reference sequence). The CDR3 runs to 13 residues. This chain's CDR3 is CASSNGAPLEAFF. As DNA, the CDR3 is TGTGCCAGCAGTAACGGAGCCCCCTTAGAAGCTTTCTTT.

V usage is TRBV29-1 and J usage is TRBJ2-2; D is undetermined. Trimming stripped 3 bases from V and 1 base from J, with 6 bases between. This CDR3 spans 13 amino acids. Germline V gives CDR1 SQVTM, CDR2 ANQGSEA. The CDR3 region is CSVDQRNTGELFF. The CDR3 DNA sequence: TGCAGCGTTGATCAACGGAACACCGGGGAGCTGTTTTTT.

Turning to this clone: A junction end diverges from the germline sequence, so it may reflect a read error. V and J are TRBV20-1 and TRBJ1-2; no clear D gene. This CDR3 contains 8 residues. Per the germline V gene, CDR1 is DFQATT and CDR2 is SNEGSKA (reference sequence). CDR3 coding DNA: TGCAGTGCTAGTCCCTTTTTCTTC. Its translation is CSASPFFF.

The CDR3 reads CASTLQGTYNEQFF. Written as DNA, the CDR3 is TGTGCCAGCACCCTACAGGGGACCTACAATGAGCAGTTCTTC. The chain is built from TRBV11-2 and TRBJ2-1; 7 positions agree with TRBD1. J was trimmed by 2 bases and V by 7 bases; bases with no gene match: 5. The CDR3 length is 14 residues. Germline lookup yields CDR1 SGHAT and CDR2 FQNNGV.

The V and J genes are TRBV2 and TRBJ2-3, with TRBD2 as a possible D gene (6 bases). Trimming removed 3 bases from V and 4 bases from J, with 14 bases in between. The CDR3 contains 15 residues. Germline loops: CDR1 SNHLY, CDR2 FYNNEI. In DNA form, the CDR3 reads TGTGCCAGCAGTGAGGGACGCGGGGCCGCAGATACGCAGTATTTT. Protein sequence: CASSEGRGAADTQYF.

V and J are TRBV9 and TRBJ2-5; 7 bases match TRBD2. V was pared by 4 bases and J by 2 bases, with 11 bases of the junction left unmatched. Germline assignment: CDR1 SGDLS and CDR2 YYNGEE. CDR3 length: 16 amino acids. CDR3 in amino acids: CASSPSGAGVQETQYF. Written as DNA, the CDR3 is TGTGCCAGCAGCCCCAGCGGGGCGGGGGTTCAAGAGACCCAGTACTTC.

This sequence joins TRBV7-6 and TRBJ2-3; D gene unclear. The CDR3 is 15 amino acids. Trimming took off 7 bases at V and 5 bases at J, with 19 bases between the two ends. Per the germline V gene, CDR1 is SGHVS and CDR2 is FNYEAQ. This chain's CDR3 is CASTVNAFQGDTQYF. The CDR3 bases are TGTGCCAGCACCGTCAACGCGTTTCAAGGAGATACGCAGTATTTT.

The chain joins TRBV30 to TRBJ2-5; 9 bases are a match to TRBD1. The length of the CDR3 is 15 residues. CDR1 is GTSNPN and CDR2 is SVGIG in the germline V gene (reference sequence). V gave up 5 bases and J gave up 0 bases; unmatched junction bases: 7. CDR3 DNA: TGTGCCTGGGACACAGGGGGCCGGTACCAAGAGACCCAGTACTTC. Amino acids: CAWDTGGRYQETQYF. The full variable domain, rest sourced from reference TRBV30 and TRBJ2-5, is SQTIHQWPATLVQPVGSPLSLECTVEGTSNPNLYWYRQAAGRGLQLLFYSVGIGQISSEVPQNLSASRPQDRQFILSSKKLLLSDSGFYLCAWDTGGRYQETQYFGPGTRLLVL.

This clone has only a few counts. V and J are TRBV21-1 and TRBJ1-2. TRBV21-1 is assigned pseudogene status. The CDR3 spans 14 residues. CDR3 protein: CASSKGGRGYGYTF. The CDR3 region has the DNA TGTGCCAGCAGCAAAGGGGGACGGGGCTATGGCTACACCTTC.

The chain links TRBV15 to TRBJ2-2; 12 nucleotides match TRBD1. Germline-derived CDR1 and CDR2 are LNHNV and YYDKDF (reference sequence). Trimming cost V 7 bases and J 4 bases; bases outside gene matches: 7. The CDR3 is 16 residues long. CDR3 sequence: CATTPRDRGRTGELFF. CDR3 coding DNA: TGTGCCACCACCCCCCGGGACAGGGGGCGCACCGGGGAGCTGTTTTTT.

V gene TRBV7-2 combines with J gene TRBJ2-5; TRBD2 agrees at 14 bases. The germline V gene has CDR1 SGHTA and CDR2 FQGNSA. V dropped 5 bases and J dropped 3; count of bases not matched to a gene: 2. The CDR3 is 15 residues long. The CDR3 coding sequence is TGTGCCAGCAGCCCGACTAGCGGGGGGGAAGAGACCCAGTACTTC. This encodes CASSPTSGGEETQYF.

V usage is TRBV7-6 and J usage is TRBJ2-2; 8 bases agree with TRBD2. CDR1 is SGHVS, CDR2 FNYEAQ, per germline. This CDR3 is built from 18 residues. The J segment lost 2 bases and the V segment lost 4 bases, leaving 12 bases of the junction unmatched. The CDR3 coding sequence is TGTGCCAGCAGCTCCGGCCTCGAGCGGGGGCCTAACACCGGGGAGCTGTTTTTT. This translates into CASSSGLERGPNTGELFF. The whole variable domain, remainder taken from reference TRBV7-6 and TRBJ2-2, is GAGVSQSPRYKVTKRGQDVALRCDPISGHVSLYWYRQALGQGPEFLTYFNYEAQQDKSGLPNDRFSAERPEGSISTLTIQRTEQRDSAMYRCASSSGLERGPNTGELFFGEGSRLTVL.